This TCR beta chain originates from a study of blood T cell repertoires in COVID-19. All enrollees were roughly 18 to 89 years old and from 20 to 30 US areas. Participants' reported clinical history set cohort assignment. Contact with a PCR-confirmed or clinician-diagnosed COVID-19 case occurred within 2 weeks of entry. As handled by the study authors: Reference gene primer amplification in the assay estimated nucleated cell counts. The protocol was immunoSEQ multiplex PCR, while the TCRdb copy is restricted to in-frame clones and leaves out a portion. The V and J calls and clone size come from that table; D and trimming were worked out from the DNA. This table has more than 200,000 clones, over 70% appearing once. This CDR3 spans 13 amino acids. In germline, CDR1 is SNHLY, CDR2 FYNNEI. The V end was cut by 11 bases, the J end by 0 bases, with 14 bases between.

The sequenced sample consisted of PBMCs or T cells enriched from blood (not recorded which). This TCR derives from a woman between 25 and 40 years old who had been exposed to COVID-19. J is TRBJ2-7 and V is TRBV2; D is possibly TRBD2 (5 bases). The CDR3 here is CAGLGLPSYEQYF. Here the CDR3 DNA reads TGTGCCGGGTTAGGACTGCCCTCCTACGAGCAGTACTTC.